The 14 T cell receptor beta chains reported below all come from one sample, sequenced in a study of OX40 agonist ivuxolimab in advanced cancers. Clones were read by immunoSEQ multiplex PCR, and TCRdb kept only the in-frame ones, dropping some. The sample lists tens of thousands of clones, more than 75% seen once, with under 25% in the top ten. The material sequenced was CD4+ or CD8+ T cells sorted from blood, taken in a trial of the OX40 agonist ivuxolimab. The source is an adult with an advanced solid tumor such as melanoma, head and neck, liver or kidney cancer.

The genes are TRBV25-1 and TRBJ2-2; the D is unclear. Germline CDR1 is MGHDK and CDR2 is SYGVNS. The CDR3 sequence is 14 residues long. Trimming removed 3 bases at V and 1 base at J, with 6 bases between. In DNA form, the CDR3 reads TGTGCCAGCAGTGAGGTGGGGAACACCGGGGAGCTGTTTTTT. This sequence encodes CASSEVGNTGELFF.

CDR3 in DNA: TGCGCCAGCAGGCCGACGGCTGAAGCTTTCTTT. It codes for CASRPTAEAFF. J is TRBJ1-1 and V is TRBV23-1; D uncertain. TRBV23-1 qualifies as an ORF whose function is uncertain. The CDR3 extends over 11 amino acids. V lost 6 bases and J 6 bases, leaving 8 bases between the germline ends.

This chain uses TRBV2 with TRBJ1-2; 8 bases are shared with TRBD1. In germline, CDR1 is SNHLY, CDR2 FYNNEI. V shed 8 bases, J shed 0 bases, and the junction held 5 bases outside the gene matches. The CDR3 runs 14 residues. Written as DNA, the CDR3 is TGTGCCAGCGCTCCGGACAGGGCTAACTATGGCTACACCTTC. This encodes CASAPDRANYGYTF.

The chain employs TRBV28 and TRBJ1-2; perhaps TRBD1 as D (6 bases). CDR3 length: 14 amino acids. CDR1 is MDHEN and CDR2 is SYDVKM in the germline V gene. Trimming cost V 5 bases and J 6 bases, with 16 bases left between them. Written as DNA, the CDR3 is TGTGCCAGCAGTATCACCGGGACAACGGATGGCTACACCTTC. The encoded protein is CASSITGTTDGYTF.

J is TRBJ1-2 and V is TRBV5-8, with 7 bases lining up with TRBD1. Per the germline V gene, CDR1 is SGHTS and CDR2 is YDEGEE. Trimming removed 2 bases from V and 4 bases from J; junction bases left unmatched: 8. The CDR3 extends over 15 amino acids. CDR3 in DNA: TGTGCCAGCAGCTTTGGGGACAGCGGAACCTATGGCTACACCTTC. Encoded protein: CASSFGDSGTYGYTF.

The chain combines TRBV5-1 with TRBJ2-7; D possibly corresponds to TRBD2 (6 bases). This CDR3 has 16 residues. Germline V gene lookup returns CDR1 SGHRS and CDR2 YFSETQ. Trimming removed 0 bases from V and 1 base from J, with 14 bases in between. The CDR3 protein is CASSLELAVSSYEQYF. The CDR3 coding sequence is TGCGCCAGCAGCTTGGAGTTAGCGGTATCTTCCTACGAGCAGTACTTC.

The chain employs TRBV7-9 and TRBJ1-6; tentatively, D is TRBD1 (5 bases). The germline CDR1 and CDR2 sequences are SEHNR and FQNEAQ (reference sequence). V dropped 5 bases and J dropped 10 bases, with 12 bases sitting between them. This CDR3 spans 13 amino acids. The CDR3: CASSRGVRSPLHF. The CDR3 DNA is TGTGCCAGCAGCAGGGGAGTACGGTCACCCCTCCACTTT.

This chain links TRBV19 with TRBJ2-2; 7 bases match TRBD1. CDR1 and CDR2 from the germline V gene are LNHDA and SQIVND (reference sequence). The length of the CDR3 is 15 residues. V shed 3 bases and J 4 bases; nucleotides not matched to a gene: 5. The CDR3: CASSIRGRSTGELFF. The CDR3 nucleotides read TGTGCCAGTAGTATTAGGGGGCGAAGCACCGGGGAGCTGTTTTTT. The variable domain in full, completed from reference TRBV19 and TRBJ2-2, reads DGGITQSPKYLFRKEGQNVTLSCEQNLNHDAMYWYRQDPGQGLRLIYYSQIVNDFQKGDIAEGYSVSREKKESFPLTVTSAQKNPTAFYLCASSIRGRSTGELFFGEGSRLTVL.

This clone appeared a few times. V gene TRBV5-1 combines with J gene TRBJ2-7; the match to TRBD1 covers 10 bases. The V and J ends lost 1 base and 4 bases, in that order; junction bases with no gene match: 5. Germline loops: CDR1 SGHRS, CDR2 YFSETQ. The CDR3 runs to 15 residues. This chain's CDR3 is CASSLTGTGEYEQYV. The CDR3 region has the DNA TGCGCCAGCAGCTTGACAGGGACAGGGGAATACGAGCAGTACGTC.

CDR3 loop: CASSLETGGIHKGRNGYTF. DNA for the CDR3: TGCGCCAGCAGCTTGGAAACGGGTGGGATTCATAAGGGCAGGAATGGCTACACCTTC. V is TRBV5-1 and J is TRBJ1-2; D unclear. This CDR3 comprises 19 residues. The V and J ends lost 0 bases and 6 bases respectively, with 27 bases between them. Germline CDR1 and CDR2: SGHRS and YFSETQ.

V is TRBV7-9 and J is TRBJ1-1; D gene unclear. The CDR3 has 11 amino acids. CDR1 is SEHNR, CDR2 FQNEAQ, per germline (reference sequence). V was trimmed by 5 bases and J by 9 bases, leaving 10 bases between them. CDR3 loop: CASSPGIKAFF. As DNA, the CDR3 is TGTGCCAGCAGCCCCGGTATTAAAGCTTTCTTT.

A few counts support this clone. The chain uses TRBV6-6 and TRBJ1-1; the match to TRBD1 covers 7 bases. Germline lookup yields CDR1 MNHNY and CDR2 SVGAGI (reference sequence). The length of the CDR3 is 12 residues. V gave up 10 bases and J gave up 6 bases; unmatched junction bases: 8. Here the CDR3 DNA reads TGTGCCATCAACAGGGGTCGGGCTGAAGCTTTCTTT. Encoded protein: CAINRGRAEAFF.

In its sample, this clone was seen a few times. The genes are TRBV27 and TRBJ2-5; D might be TRBD1 (6 bases). The V gene lost 10 bases and the J gene lost 1 base, with 10 bases spanning the gap. The CDR3 totals 12 residues. CDR1 MNHEY and CDR2 SMNVEV come from the germline V gene (reference sequence). CDR3: CATGQFQETQYF. The CDR3 region has the DNA TGTGCCACCGGACAGTTCCAAGAGACCCAGTACTTC.

This sequence joins TRBV11-2 and TRBJ2-3; 13 nucleotides match TRBD2. The length of the CDR3 is 17 residues. Germline assignment: CDR1 SGHAT and CDR2 FQNNGV. Trimming took 1 base from V and 2 from J; bases not matched to a gene: 3. This CDR3 is CASSLGLAGGSTDTQYF. CDR3 DNA: TGTGCCAGCAGCTTAGGACTAGCGGGGGGATCCACAGATACGCAGTATTTT.